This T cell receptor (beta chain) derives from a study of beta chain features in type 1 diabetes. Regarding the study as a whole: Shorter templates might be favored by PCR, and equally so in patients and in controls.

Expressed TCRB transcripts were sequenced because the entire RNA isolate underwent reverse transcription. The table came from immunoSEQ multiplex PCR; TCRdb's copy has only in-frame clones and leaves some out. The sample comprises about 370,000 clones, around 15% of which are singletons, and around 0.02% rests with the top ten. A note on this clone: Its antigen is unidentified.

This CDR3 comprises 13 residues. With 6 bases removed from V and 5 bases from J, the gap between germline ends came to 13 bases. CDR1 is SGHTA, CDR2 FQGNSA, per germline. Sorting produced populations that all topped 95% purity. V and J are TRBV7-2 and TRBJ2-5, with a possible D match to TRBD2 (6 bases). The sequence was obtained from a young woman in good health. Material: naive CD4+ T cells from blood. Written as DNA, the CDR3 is TGTGCCAGCAGTGCCGGGAGAGGGGAGACCCAGTACTTC. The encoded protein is CASSAGRGETQYF.